The clone carrying this TCR beta chain has just one count. Germline values: CDR1 MNHEY, CDR2 SVGEGT. V gave up 7 bases and J gave up 8 bases; unmatched junction bases: 12. The CDR3 length is 14 residues. Each sample gave at least 7 million isolated PBMCs. These data originate in a study of blood T cells in healthy people across ages. A second about 6 to 11 cycle PCR used barcoded and J-beta primers. TCRdb re-derived calls from the 5' RACE reads in MiXCR, one entry per CDR3 protein. The table records 650,000 to 800,000 distinct CDR3 sequences, around 43% of them present only once. The clonotype was recovered from a man aged 55 to 70 in good health. Sequencing input: blood. The chain joins TRBV6-2 or TRBV6-3 to TRBJ2-3, with 7 bases lining up with TRBD2. The CDR3 DNA sequence: TGTGCCAGCACTAGCGGTACTATGTCAGGTACGCAGTATTTT. This encodes CASTSGTMSGTQYF.